A single sample is the source of the 30 T cell receptor beta chains below, sequenced in a study of cytomegalovirus exposure and HLA in healthy donors (TCRdb year 2017). Libraries came from the immunoSEQ multiplex PCR assay. The multiplex PCR relied on a mix of 60 forward primers for TCR Vbeta segments and 13 reverse primers for TCR Jbeta segments. Sourced from immuneACCESS, this table was stored by TCRdb with only in-frame sequences that have V and J called. A share of the clones is absent; for the studies checked, an unresolved V gene accounts for under half, and the remainder has no known explanation. The sample has 150,000 to 200,000 clones on record, over 80% of them singletons. The ten largest clones capture roughly 2% of the sample. The sample taken for sequencing was PBMCs. These receptors were obtained from a human donor in good health.

This chain joins TRBV15 and TRBJ2-3, with unresolved D. This CDR3 region has 15 residues. Trimming pared 4 bases from V and 0 bases from J, leaving 11 bases between. Germline values: CDR1 LNHNV, CDR2 YYDKDF (reference sequence). CDR3 nucleotides: TGTGCCACCAGCATCGGGTCGGTCAGCACAGATACGCAGTATTTT. Translation: CATSIGSVSTDTQYF.

V gene TRBV7-9 combines with J gene TRBJ2-7; D is perhaps TRBD1 (6 bases). The CDR3 spans 14 residues. V lost 5 bases to trimming and J lost 4 bases, with 15 bases between them. Germline V lookup: CDR1 SEHNR, CDR2 FQNEAQ (reference sequence). The CDR3: CASSQRDIDYEQYF. DNA of the CDR3: TGTGCCAGCAGCCAACGGGACATCGATTACGAGCAGTACTTC.

The V gene is TRBV5-4, the J gene TRBJ2-1; TRBD1 agrees at 8 bases. CDR1 and CDR2 (germline): SGHNT, YYREEE (reference sequence). V lost 5 bases to trimming and J lost 3 bases; unmatched junction nucleotides: 1. This CDR3 region has 13 residues. CDR3 residues: CASRGQVYNEQFF. CDR3 coding DNA: TGTGCCAGCAGGGGACAGGTCTACAATGAGCAGTTCTTC.

V usage is TRBV7-2 and J usage is TRBJ2-7; perhaps TRBD1 as D (6 bases). Germline CDR1 SGHTA, CDR2 FQGNSA. This CDR3 region has 14 residues. V was clipped by 5 bases and J by 2 bases, with 13 bases between them. The DNA of the CDR3 is TGTGCCAGCAGCCTGGACAGCTACCCCTACGAGCAGTACTTC. Translating gives CASSLDSYPYEQYF. The full variable domain, its missing parts supplied by reference TRBV7-2 and TRBJ2-7, is GAGVSQSPSNKVTEKGKDVELRCDPISGHTALYWYRQSLGQGLEFLIYFQGNSAPDKSGLPSDRFSAERTGGSVSTLTIQRTQQEDSAVYLCASSLDSYPYEQYFGPGTRLTVT.

The genes are TRBV9 and TRBJ2-7; possible D gene TRBD2, 5 bases. The germline gives CDR1 SGDLS, CDR2 YYNGEE. The CDR3 is 13 amino acids. V lost 0 bases and J lost 3, with 7 bases in between. This CDR3 is CASSVGEGYEQYF. CDR3 sequence (DNA): TGTGCCAGCAGCGTAGGTGAGGGCTACGAGCAGTACTTC.

This clone has a handful of counts. J is TRBJ2-3 and V is TRBV7-2; the D is unclear. The CDR3 contains 12 residues. V lost 8 bases and J lost 8, with 14 bases in between. Germline V lookup: CDR1 SGHTA, CDR2 FQGNSA. The CDR3: CASSRELVTQYF. CDR3 DNA sequence: TGTGCCAGCTCACGCGAGTTGGTTACGCAGTATTTT.

The V call is TRBV7-7, the J call TRBJ1-6; D is perhaps TRBD1 (6 bases). The CDR3 has 14 residues. The V gene's germline CDR1 is SSHAT and CDR2 FNYEAQ (reference sequence). Trimming removed 4 bases at V and 8 bases at J, with 12 bases between. The CDR3 region has the DNA TGTGCCAGCAGCTCGGGACAAAGTGATTCACCCCTCCACTTT. Amino acid sequence: CASSSGQSDSPLHF.

The chain is built from TRBV6-6 and TRBJ1-6; D call uncertain. V was trimmed by 8 bases and J by 0 bases, leaving 11 bases between them. The CDR3 has 15 residues. Germline loops: CDR1 MNHNY, CDR2 SVGAGI (reference sequence). The CDR3 nucleotides read TGTGCCAGCTGTCCCATGGCCTCCTATAATTCACCCCTCCACTTT. It codes for CASCPMASYNSPLHF.

This rearrangement joins TRBV6-1 to TRBJ2-7; 9 bases align to TRBD1. V lost 2 bases, J lost 12 bases, and 11 bases stayed unmatched. CDR1 is MNHNS and CDR2 is SASEGT in the germline V gene. This CDR3 has 14 residues. CDR3: CASSETGTGTGRYF. DNA of the CDR3: TGTGCCAGCAGTGAAACCGGGACAGGGACCGGGAGGTACTTC.

The rearrangement links TRBV7-9 to TRBJ2-5, with 9 bases identical to TRBD1. The V gene's germline CDR1 is SEHNR and CDR2 FQNEAQ (reference sequence). The CDR3 covers 13 residues. V trimming: 7 bases; J trimming: 5 bases; junction bases outside the gene matches: 5. CDR3 region: CASNRGLGETQYF. CDR3 in DNA: TGTGCCAGCAACAGGGGGCTAGGGGAGACCCAGTACTTC.

The CDR3 DNA reads TGTGCCAGCAGACCGGACCGGGGACAGGGGATGGAACCCCTCCACTTT. It encodes CASRPDRGQGMEPLHF. The V gene is TRBV27, the J gene TRBJ1-6; 10 nucleotides align to TRBD1. The V gene's germline CDR1 is MNHEY and CDR2 SMNVEV (reference sequence). Trimming took 6 bases from V and 12 from J; bases not matched to a gene: 14. This CDR3 comprises 16 residues.

V is TRBV5-8 and J is TRBJ2-3; D is possibly TRBD2 (5 bases). CDR1 SGHTS and CDR2 YDEGEE come from the germline V gene. This CDR3 spans 15 amino acids. V was pared by 4 bases and J by 4 bases, with 16 bases between. CDR3 DNA: TGTGCCAGCAGCCCCGGGGTGGGGTGGGCAGATACGCAGTATTTT. Encoded protein: CASSPGVGWADTQYF.

The chain carries TRBV5-4 and TRBJ2-5; 9 bases are a match to TRBD2. CDR3 length: 14 residues. With V trimmed by 4 bases and J by 4 bases, 5 bases remained unmatched. Looked up from germline, CDR1 is SGHNT and CDR2 is YYREEE (reference sequence). In DNA form, the CDR3 reads TGTGCCAGCAGCCCCGAGACTAGCGGAGAGACCCAGTACTTC. It is translated as CASSPETSGETQYF. Full variable domain (remainder filled in from reference TRBV5-4 and TRBJ2-5): ETGVTQSPTHLIKTRGQQVTLRCSSQSGHNTVSWYQQALGQGPQFIFQYYREEENGRGNFPPRFSGLQFPNYSSELNVNALELDDSALYLCASSPETSGETQYFGPGTRLLVL.

The chain employs TRBV19 and TRBJ1-5; the match to TRBD1 covers 7 bases. Germline V lookup: CDR1 LNHDA, CDR2 SQIVND (reference sequence). V lost 1 base, J lost 7 bases, and 7 bases stayed unmatched. The CDR3 is 15 amino acids. CDR3 DNA: TGTGCCAGTAGTATAGGGACAGGTAAGGGGCAGCCCCAGCATTTT. Its translation is CASSIGTGKGQPQHF.

The chain recombines TRBV5-5 with TRBJ2-7; 11 bases agree with TRBD1. The CDR3 sequence is 15 residues long. The V gene's germline CDR1 is SGHKS and CDR2 YYEKEE (reference sequence). Trimming cost V 4 bases and J 5 bases; bases outside gene matches: 8. CDR3 in DNA: TGTGCCAGCAGCCTTAGGACAGGGGGCTTCAACGAGCAGTACTTC. This encodes CASSLRTGGFNEQYF. The variable domain in full, completed from reference TRBV5-5 and TRBJ2-7, reads DAGVTQSPTHLIKTRGQQVTLRCSPISGHKSVSWYQQVLGQGPQFIFQYYEKEERGRGNFPDRFSARQFPNYSSELNVNALLLGDSALYLCASSLRTGGFNEQYFGPGTRLTVT.

J is TRBJ2-2 and V is TRBV10-3; D may be TRBD1 (5 bases). Trimming removed 6 bases from V and 4 bases from J, with 21 bases in between. Per germline, CDR1 ENHRY and CDR2 SYGVKD. The CDR3 has 17 amino acids. Here the CDR3 reads CAIRAPGTGQGTGELFF. CDR3 DNA: TGTGCCATCAGGGCCCCCGGCACGGGTCAGGGCACCGGGGAGCTGTTTTTT.

The V gene is TRBV28, the J gene TRBJ1-6; maybe TRBD1 (5 bases). The CDR3 is 16 residues long. The V gene's germline CDR1 is MDHEN and CDR2 SYDVKM. V was clipped by 5 bases and J by 6 bases, with 17 bases between them. The CDR3 coding sequence is TGTGCCAGCAGTCCCAGAGGCGGGGACGGTAATTCACCCCTCCACTTT. Residues: CASSPRGGDGNSPLHF.

The V and J genes are TRBV25-1 and TRBJ1-3, with D unresolved. Germline CDR1 reads MGHDK; CDR2 reads SYGVNS. The CDR3 consists of 15 residues. V was shortened by 3 bases and J by 4 bases, with 13 bases between the two germline ends. The DNA for the CDR3 is TGTGCCAGCAGTGACCCCCTATTTCCCGGAAACACCATATATTTT. Its protein product is CASSDPLFPGNTIYF.

The rearrangement joins TRBV4-3 to TRBJ1-2, with D possibly TRBD1 on 5 matching bases. CDR3 length: 14 residues. V was cut by 1 base and J by 8 bases, with 14 bases left in between. Looked up from germline, CDR1 is LGHNA and CDR2 is YSLEER. CDR3 DNA: TGCGCCAGCAGCCAAGCCCCGGGGGACGAGGGCTACACCTTC. This translates into CASSQAPGDEGYTF.

V is TRBV5-4 and J is TRBJ1-2, with 7 bases aligning to TRBD1. CDR1 and CDR2 from the germline V gene are SGHNT and YYREEE (reference sequence). Unmatched junction bases numbered 2, after V lost 1 base and J lost 2 bases. The CDR3 has 14 residues. CDR3 amino acids: CASSLNRGNYGYTF. The CDR3, as DNA: TGTGCCAGCAGCTTGAACAGGGGCAACTATGGCTACACCTTC.

As to this clone: Distinct nucleotide sequences in the sample also encode this CDR3. The V gene is TRBV5-4, the J gene TRBJ2-5, with 12 bases aligning to TRBD2. CDR3 size: 16 residues. Germline CDR1 SGHNT, CDR2 YYREEE (reference sequence). The J segment lost 8 bases and the V segment lost 0 bases, leaving 8 bases of the junction unmatched. CDR3 region: CASSLGTSGGTETQYF. CDR3 sequence (DNA): TGTGCCAGCAGCTTGGGAACTAGCGGGGGGACCGAAACCCAGTACTTC.

This clone has at least ten counts. The chain employs TRBV4-3 and TRBJ2-1; 9 bases fit TRBD2. Trimming took 0 bases from V and 6 from J; bases not matched to a gene: 6. The V gene's germline CDR1 is LGHNA and CDR2 YSLEER. The CDR3 covers 16 residues. CDR3 sequence: CASSQDGERGVNEQFF. CDR3 DNA: TGCGCCAGCAGCCAAGACGGGGAGCGGGGGGTCAATGAGCAGTTCTTC.

As concerns this clone: The same CDR3 arises from other DNA sequences in this sample as well. This sequence joins TRBV6-5 and TRBJ2-5; 8 bases fit TRBD1. This CDR3 is built from 15 residues. Germline CDR1 is MNHEY and CDR2 is SVGAGI. The V and J ends lost 4 bases and 5 bases, in that order; junction bases with no gene match: 9. CDR3 region: CASSSSGTGGETQYF. CDR3 nucleotide sequence: TGTGCCAGCAGTTCTTCCGGGACAGGAGGCGAGACCCAGTACTTC.

The V gene is TRBV6-6, the J gene TRBJ2-1, with 9 bases that match TRBD1. The CDR3 contains 15 residues. Germline V gene data show CDR1 as MNHNY and CDR2 as SVGAGI (reference sequence). V dropped 2 bases and J dropped 5; count of bases not matched to a gene: 4. The CDR3 protein is CASSYQQGAHNEQFF. DNA of the CDR3: TGTGCCAGCAGTTACCAACAGGGGGCCCACAATGAGCAGTTCTTC.

In nucleotides, the CDR3 is TGCGCCAGCAGCCAAGAGGGTACGGGACAGGACCCAGATACGCAGTATTTT. Translation: CASSQEGTGQDPDTQYF. The J gene is TRBJ2-3, the V gene TRBV4-3; TRBD1 agrees at 8 bases. Germline V gene data show CDR1 as LGHNA and CDR2 as YSLEER. There are 17 residues in the CDR3. J was trimmed by 4 bases and V by 0 bases; bases with no gene match: 9.

This clone was detected a few times. V gene TRBV2 combines with J gene TRBJ2-7; 8 nucleotides line up with TRBD1. From germline, CDR1 is SNHLY and CDR2 FYNNEI. The CDR3 is 15 residues long. V trimming: 3 bases; J trimming: 5 bases; junction bases outside the gene matches: 9. The CDR3 coding sequence is TGTGCCAGCAGTGATGCGGGGACAGGATACGACGAGCAGTACTTC. Translated, it gives CASSDAGTGYDEQYF.

This sequence joins TRBV19 and TRBJ1-2, with a tentative D call TRBD1 (5 bases). V shed 4 bases and J shed 6 bases, with 21 bases lying between them. Germline V CDR1 and CDR2: LNHDA, SQIVND (reference sequence). CDR3 length: 16 residues. The CDR3 spells CASSTHTGLVKHGYTF. The CDR3 DNA reads TGTGCCAGTAGTACCCATACAGGTCTTGTCAAGCATGGCTACACCTTC.

The chain combines TRBV7-6 with TRBJ2-1, with TRBD2 identical over 8 bases. V gave up 6 bases and J gave up 4 bases; unmatched junction bases: 5. CDR1 and CDR2 (germline): SGHVS, FNYEAQ. This CDR3 region has 14 residues. This chain's CDR3 is CASSASGGYNEQFF. CDR3 bases: TGTGCCAGCAGTGCCAGCGGGGGTTACAATGAGCAGTTCTTC.

The chain is built from TRBV7-8 and TRBJ2-1; 9 nucleotides match TRBD1. CDR1 and CDR2 from the germline V gene are SGHVS and FQNEAQ. V lost 5 bases to trimming and J lost 10 bases; unmatched junction nucleotides: 12. The CDR3 covers 15 residues. The CDR3 nucleotides are TGTGCCAGCAGCGCGTCCGGGACAGGGCCCAGGGAGCAGTTCTTC. Its translation is CASSASGTGPREQFF.

The chain couples TRBV4-1 to TRBJ2-1; 11 bases align to TRBD2. Germline values: CDR1 MGHRA, CDR2 YSYEKL. This CDR3 spans 16 amino acids. V trimming: 6 bases; J trimming: 2 bases; junction bases outside the gene matches: 6. The CDR3 loop reads CASRPTSGATYNEQFF. For the CDR3, the DNA is TGCGCCAGCAGGCCGACTAGCGGGGCTACCTACAATGAGCAGTTCTTC.